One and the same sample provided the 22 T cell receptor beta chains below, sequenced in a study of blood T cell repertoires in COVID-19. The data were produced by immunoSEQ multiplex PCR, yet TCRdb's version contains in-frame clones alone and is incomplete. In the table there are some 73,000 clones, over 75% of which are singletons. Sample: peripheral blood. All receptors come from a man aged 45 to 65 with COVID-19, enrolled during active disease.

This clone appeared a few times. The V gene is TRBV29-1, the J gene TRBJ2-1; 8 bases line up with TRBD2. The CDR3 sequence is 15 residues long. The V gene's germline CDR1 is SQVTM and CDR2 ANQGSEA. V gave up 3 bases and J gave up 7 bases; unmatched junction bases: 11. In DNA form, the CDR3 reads TGCAGCGTTGAGAAGCTTGCGGGAGGAGGGAATGAGCAGTTCTTC. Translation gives CSVEKLAGGGNEQFF.

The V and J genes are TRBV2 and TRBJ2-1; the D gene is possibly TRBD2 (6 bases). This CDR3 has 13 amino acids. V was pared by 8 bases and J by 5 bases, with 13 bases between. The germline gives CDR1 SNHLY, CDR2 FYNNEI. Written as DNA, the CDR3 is TGTGCCAGCCAGGCGGGGACGCACAATGAGCAGTTCTTC. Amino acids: CASQAGTHNEQFF.

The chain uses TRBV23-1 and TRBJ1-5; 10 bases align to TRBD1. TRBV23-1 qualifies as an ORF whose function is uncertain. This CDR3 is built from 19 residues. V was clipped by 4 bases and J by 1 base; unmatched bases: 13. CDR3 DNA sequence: TGCGCCAGCAGTCCACCCTTGACAGGGGGCGATGCAAGCAATCAGCCCCAGCATTTT. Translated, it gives CASSPPLTGGDASNQPQHF.

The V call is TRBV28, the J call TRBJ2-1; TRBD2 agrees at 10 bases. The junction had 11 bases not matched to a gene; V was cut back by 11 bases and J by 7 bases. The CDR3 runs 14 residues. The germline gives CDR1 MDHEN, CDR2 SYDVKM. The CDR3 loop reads CAHREREGWNEQFF. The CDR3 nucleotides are TGTGCCCACAGAGAGCGGGAGGGTTGGAATGAGCAGTTCTTC.

CDR3 in amino acids: CASSSVQGLGSAFF. The CDR3, as DNA: TGTGCCAGCAGTTCAGTACAGGGATTGGGTTCGGCTTTCTTT. V is TRBV6-5 and J is TRBJ1-1, with TRBD1 as a possible D gene (6 bases). The CDR3 is 14 amino acids. Trimming left V 4 bases short and J 11 bases short, with 20 bases between. The V gene's germline CDR1 is MNHEY and CDR2 SVGAGI.

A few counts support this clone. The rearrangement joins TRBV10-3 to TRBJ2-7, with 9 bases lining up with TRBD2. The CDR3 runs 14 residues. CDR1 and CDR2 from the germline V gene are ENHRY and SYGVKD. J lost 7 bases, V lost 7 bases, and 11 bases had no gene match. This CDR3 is CAIKFRLAVGEQYF. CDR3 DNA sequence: TGTGCCATCAAGTTCAGACTAGCGGTGGGGGAGCAGTACTTC.

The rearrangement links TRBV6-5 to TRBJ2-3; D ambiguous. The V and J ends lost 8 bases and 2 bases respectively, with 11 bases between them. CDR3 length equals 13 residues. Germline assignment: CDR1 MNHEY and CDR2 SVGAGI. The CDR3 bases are TGTGCCAGCGCTACAGAGTTCACAGATACGCAGTATTTT. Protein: CASATEFTDTQYF.

CDR3 coding DNA: TGTGCCAGCAGCTTAATGGGGACAGGAAATGAAAAACTGTTTTTT. Protein sequence: CASSLMGTGNEKLFF. The genes are TRBV7-9 and TRBJ1-4; TRBD1 matches at 8 bases. Germline lookup yields CDR1 SEHNR and CDR2 FQNEAQ (reference sequence). The length of the CDR3 is 15 residues. Trimming cost V 2 bases and J 5 bases; bases outside gene matches: 4.

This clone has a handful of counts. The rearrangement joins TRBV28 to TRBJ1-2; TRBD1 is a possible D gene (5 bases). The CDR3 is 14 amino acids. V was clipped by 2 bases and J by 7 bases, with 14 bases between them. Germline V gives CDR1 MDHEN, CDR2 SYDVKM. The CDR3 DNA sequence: TGTGCCAGCAGTTTACTCCAGGGAACCGGTGGCTACACCTTC. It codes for CASSLLQGTGGYTF.

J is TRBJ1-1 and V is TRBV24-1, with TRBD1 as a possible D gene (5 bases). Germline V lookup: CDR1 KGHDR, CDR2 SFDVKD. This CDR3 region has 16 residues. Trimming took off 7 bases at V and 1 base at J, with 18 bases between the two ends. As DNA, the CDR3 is TGTGCCACCAGCCCGGCGGGGGTTGCGAAGAACACTGAAGCTTTCTTT. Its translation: CATSPAGVAKNTEAFF.

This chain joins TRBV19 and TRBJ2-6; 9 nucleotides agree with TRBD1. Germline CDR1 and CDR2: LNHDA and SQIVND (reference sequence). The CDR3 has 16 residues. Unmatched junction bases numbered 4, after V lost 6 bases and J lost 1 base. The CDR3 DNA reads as TGTGCCAGTAGCGACAGGGGGAGGTCTGGGGCCAACGTCCTGACTTTC. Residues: CASSDRGRSGANVLTF.

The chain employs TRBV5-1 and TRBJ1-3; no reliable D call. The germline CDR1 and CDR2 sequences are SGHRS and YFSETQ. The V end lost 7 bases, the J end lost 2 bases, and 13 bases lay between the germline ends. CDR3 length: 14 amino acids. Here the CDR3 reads CASPHRVTGNTIYF. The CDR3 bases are TGCGCCAGCCCTCATCGGGTGACTGGAAACACCATATATTTT.

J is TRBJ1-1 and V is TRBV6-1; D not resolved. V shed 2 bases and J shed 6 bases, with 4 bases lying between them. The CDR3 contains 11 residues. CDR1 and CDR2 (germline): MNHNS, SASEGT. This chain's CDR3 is CASSEFSEAFF. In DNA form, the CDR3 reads TGTGCCAGCAGTGAATTCTCTGAAGCTTTCTTT.

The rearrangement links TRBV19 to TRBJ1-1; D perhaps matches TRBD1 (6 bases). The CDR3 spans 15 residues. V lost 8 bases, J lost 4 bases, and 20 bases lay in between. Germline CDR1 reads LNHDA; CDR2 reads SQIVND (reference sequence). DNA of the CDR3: TGTGCCAGTTCCCTCGCGGGGGGCGCAACCACTGAAGCTTTCTTT. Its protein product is CASSLAGGATTEAFF.

Here the CDR3 reads CASSGETGGPSYEQYF. The CDR3 DNA sequence: TGTGCCAGCAGCGGCGAGACTGGCGGGCCTTCCTACGAGCAGTACTTC. The rearrangement uses TRBV9 and TRBJ2-7; D is possibly TRBD2 (5 bases). The CDR3 length is 16 residues. V was cut by 3 bases and J by 1 base, with 17 bases left in between. Germline CDR1 SGDLS, CDR2 YYNGEE. Complete variable domain (other parts from reference TRBV9 and TRBJ2-7): DSGVTQTPKHLITATGQRVTLRCSPRSGDLSVYWYQQSLDQGLQFLIQYYNGEERAKGNILERFSAQQFPDLHSELNLSSLELGDSALYFCASSGETGGPSYEQYFGPGTRLTVT.

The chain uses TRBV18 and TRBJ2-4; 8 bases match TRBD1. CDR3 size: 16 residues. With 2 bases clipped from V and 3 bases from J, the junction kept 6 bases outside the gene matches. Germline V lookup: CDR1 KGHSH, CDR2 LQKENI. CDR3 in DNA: TGTGCCAGCTCACCAGGACAGGGCGGCGACAAAAACATTCAGTACTTC. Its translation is CASSPGQGGDKNIQYF.

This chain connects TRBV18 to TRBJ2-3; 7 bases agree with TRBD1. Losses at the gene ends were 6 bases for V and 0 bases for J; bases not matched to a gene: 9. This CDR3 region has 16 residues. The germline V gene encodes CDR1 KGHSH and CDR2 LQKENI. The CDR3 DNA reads TGTGCCAGCTCTCTACCGGGACAGCCTAGCACAGATACGCAGTATTTT. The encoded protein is CASSLPGQPSTDTQYF. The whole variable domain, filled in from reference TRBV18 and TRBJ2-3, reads NAGVMQNPRHLVRRRGQEARLRCSPMKGHSHVYWYRQLPEEGLKFMVYLQKENIIDESGMPKERFSAEFPKEGPSILRIQQVVRGDSAAYFCASSLPGQPSTDTQYFGPGTRLTVL.

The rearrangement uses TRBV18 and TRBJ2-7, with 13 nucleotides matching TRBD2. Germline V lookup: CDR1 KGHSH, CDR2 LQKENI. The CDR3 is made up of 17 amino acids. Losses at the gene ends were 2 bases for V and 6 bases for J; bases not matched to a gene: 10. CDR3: CASSPSRGLAGVGEQYF. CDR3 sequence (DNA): TGTGCCAGCTCACCAAGCCGAGGACTAGCGGGAGTCGGCGAGCAGTACTTC.

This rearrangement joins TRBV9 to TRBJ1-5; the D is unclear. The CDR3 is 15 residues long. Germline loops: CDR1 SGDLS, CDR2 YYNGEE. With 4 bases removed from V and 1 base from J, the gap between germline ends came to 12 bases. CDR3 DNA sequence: TGTGCCAGCAGCAAGGAGGGAATCAGCAATCAGCCCCAGCATTTT. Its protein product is CASSKEGISNQPQHF.

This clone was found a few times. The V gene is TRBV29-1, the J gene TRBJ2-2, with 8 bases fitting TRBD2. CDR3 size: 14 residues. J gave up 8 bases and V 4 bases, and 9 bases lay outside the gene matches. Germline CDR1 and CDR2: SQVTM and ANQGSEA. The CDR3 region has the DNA TGCAGCGTTGCTCCAGCGGGAGTAGGAGGGGAGCTGTTTTTT. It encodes CSVAPAGVGGELFF.

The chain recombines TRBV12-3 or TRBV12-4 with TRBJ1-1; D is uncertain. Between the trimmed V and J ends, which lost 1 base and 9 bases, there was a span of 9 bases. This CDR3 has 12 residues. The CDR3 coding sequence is TGTGCCAGCAGTTTAGTCTCGGGAAAAGCTTTCTTT. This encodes CASSLVSGKAFF.

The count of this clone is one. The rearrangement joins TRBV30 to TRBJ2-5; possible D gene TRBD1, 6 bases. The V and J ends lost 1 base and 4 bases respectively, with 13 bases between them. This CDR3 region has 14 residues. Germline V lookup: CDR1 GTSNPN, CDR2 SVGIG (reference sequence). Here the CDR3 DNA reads TGTGCCTGGAGTGGTACAGGGAACTTAGAGACCCAGTACTTC. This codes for CAWSGTGNLETQYF.